This passage covers 12 T cell receptor beta chains from one sample sequenced in a study of pediatric ulcerative colitis. Using immunoSEQ multiplex PCR, the repertoire was profiled, and TCRdb retains in-frame clones only, with some absent. Of some 60,000 clones in the sample, over 70% are singletons; the top ten hold around 5.2%. The specimen sequenced was blood. The source of these receptors is a boy between 10 and 17 years old with moderate ulcerative colitis.

This clone came up a few times. The chain joins TRBV2 to TRBJ2-2; perhaps TRBD1 as D (5 bases). The V gene lost 5 bases and the J gene lost 13 bases, with 14 bases spanning the gap. The CDR3 sequence is 12 residues long. Germline V gives CDR1 SNHLY, CDR2 FYNNEI. The CDR3 DNA reads TGTGCCAGCAGTCCGAACATTCAGGGGCTGTTTTTT. Protein product: CASSPNIQGLFF.

The chain couples TRBV10-3 to TRBJ2-7; 7 positions match TRBD2. Looked up from germline, CDR1 is ENHRY and CDR2 is SYGVKD. The CDR3 is 13 amino acids. After removal of 8 bases from V and 5 bases from J, the junction contained 9 bases not matched to a gene. This CDR3 is CAIGSGWSNEQYF. The CDR3, as DNA: TGTGCCATCGGTAGCGGGTGGTCTAACGAGCAGTACTTC.

This clone has only one observation. This sequence joins TRBV12-5 and TRBJ2-7, with 9 bases identical to TRBD1. The CDR3 covers 17 residues. The germline CDR1 and CDR2 sequences are LGHNT and FRNRAP. Unmatched junction bases numbered 10, after V lost 0 bases and J lost 4 bases. CDR3 in DNA: TGTGCTAGTGGTTTGGTACTCGCGGGACAGGGTCCTTACGAGCAGTACTTC. Translated: CASGLVLAGQGPYEQYF.

The rearrangement joins TRBV10-3 to TRBJ2-7, with 7 nucleotides matching TRBD2. CDR3 length: 13 residues. V lost 3 bases and J lost 13; bases outside the gene matches: 12. The germline gives CDR1 ENHRY, CDR2 SYGVKD. CDR3 residues: CAISDREGGTEYF. As DNA, the CDR3 is TGTGCCATCAGTGATAGGGAGGGTGGCACTGAATACTTC.

This CDR3 is CASSFQGQVTEAFF. The CDR3 nucleotides are TGTGCCAGCAGTTTCCAGGGGCAGGTCACTGAAGCTTTCTTT. The chain employs TRBV27 and TRBJ1-1, with D possibly being TRBD1 (6 bases). This CDR3 contains 14 residues. The germline V gene encodes CDR1 MNHEY and CDR2 SMNVEV (reference sequence). V was clipped by 3 bases and J by 4 bases, with 12 bases between them.

This chain uses TRBV5-1 with TRBJ2-7; 7 positions match TRBD1. V shed 7 bases, J shed 1 base, and the junction held 8 bases outside the gene matches. The CDR3 consists of 14 residues. CDR1 is SGHRS and CDR2 is YFSETQ in the germline V gene. The DNA for the CDR3 is TGCGCCAGCCGATTACAGGGGTCTTCCTACGAGCAGTACTTC. It specifies CASRLQGSSYEQYF.

This chain joins TRBV6-5 and TRBJ2-5; TRBD1 matches at 7 bases. This CDR3 comprises 16 residues. Germline CDR1 is MNHEY and CDR2 is SVGAGI. V was pared by 2 bases and J by 4 bases, with 10 bases of the junction left unmatched. In DNA form, the CDR3 reads TGTGCCAGCAGTTACCGATCGGGACAGTTGGGAGAGACCCAGTACTTC. Translated, it gives CASSYRSGQLGETQYF.

The sample holds a few counts of this clone. The gene calls are TRBV4-2 and TRBJ2-5; 8 nucleotides match TRBD1. The J segment lost 2 bases and the V segment lost 2 bases, leaving 7 bases of the junction unmatched. Per germline, CDR1 LGHNA and CDR2 YNFKEQ. This CDR3 contains 16 residues. DNA of the CDR3: TGTGCCAGCAGCCAACTAAGGACAGGGAGGCAAGAGACCCAGTACTTC. It yields the protein CASSQLRTGRQETQYF.

The V call is TRBV6-1, the J call TRBJ2-3, with 11 bases fitting TRBD2. V lost 4 bases, J lost 3 bases, and 3 bases stayed unmatched. The CDR3 length is 15 residues. CDR1 MNHNS and CDR2 SASEGT come from the germline V gene. In DNA form, the CDR3 reads TGTGCCAGCAGTGCATTAGCGGGAGGGACAGATACGCAGTATTTT. This gives the protein CASSALAGGTDTQYF.

The chain is built from TRBV13 and TRBJ1-2; 9 nucleotides line up with TRBD1. V trimming: 3 bases; J trimming: 8 bases; junction bases outside the gene matches: 10. Germline V gene lookup returns CDR1 PRHDT and CDR2 FYEKMQ (reference sequence). The CDR3 has 15 amino acids. The CDR3 DNA sequence: TGTGCCAGCAGCTTTGGGGGGACAGGGAGGGACGGCTACACCTTC. It yields the protein CASSFGGTGRDGYTF. The full variable domain, rest sourced from reference TRBV13 and TRBJ1-2, is AAGVIQSPRHLIKEKRETATLKCYPIPRHDTVYWYQQGPGQDPQFLISFYEKMQSDKGSIPDRFSAQQFSDYHSELNMSSLELGDSALYFCASSFGGTGRDGYTFGSGTRLTVV.

The chain uses TRBV5-4 and TRBJ1-1; a possible D gene is TRBD1 (5 bases). This CDR3 has 13 amino acids. Germline V gives CDR1 SGHNT, CDR2 YYREEE (reference sequence). The V end lost 3 bases, the J end lost 8 bases, and 14 bases lay between the germline ends. The CDR3 reads CASSSKDGAEAFF. CDR3 sequence (DNA): TGTGCCAGCAGCTCCAAAGACGGGGCAGAAGCTTTCTTT.

The J gene is TRBJ2-7, the V gene TRBV5-4; TRBD1 might be the D (6 bases). The CDR3 consists of 16 residues. The V end lost 4 bases, the J end lost 6 bases, and 23 bases lay between the germline ends. Germline CDR1 SGHNT, CDR2 YYREEE (reference sequence). CDR3 in DNA: TGTGCCAGCAGCCCGGAAGCAGGGGCCGGTTCAAGCGAGCAGTACTTC. It yields the protein CASSPEAGAGSSEQYF. Looking up the rest from reference TRBV5-4 and TRBJ2-7 gives the full variable domain: ETGVTQSPTHLIKTRGQQVTLRCSSQSGHNTVSWYQQALGQGPQFIFQYYREEENGRGNFPPRFSGLQFPNYSSELNVNALELDDSALYLCASSPEAGAGSSEQYFGPGTRLTVT.